The 20 T cell receptor beta chains below come from one sample, sequenced in a study of T cell responses to AZD1222 COVID-19 vaccine. Clones were sequenced by immunoSEQ multiplex PCR, and TCRdb holds only the in-frame ones, with some missing. Here the sample spans approximately 70,000 clones, roughly 84% being singletons. The sequencing here drew on peripheral blood, taken on day 0 of AZD1222 vaccination. Receptors originate from an adult in good health.

This chain connects TRBV2 to TRBJ2-5; 12 nucleotides align to TRBD2. Germline V CDR1 and CDR2: SNHLY, FYNNEI. This CDR3 region has 16 residues. With 6 bases clipped from V and 1 base from J, the junction kept 6 bases outside the gene matches. CDR3 nucleotide sequence: TGTGCCAGCAGATGGCGACTAGCGGGGGTCCAAGAGACCCAGTACTTC. Its translation: CASRWRLAGVQETQYF.

The chain combines TRBV2 with TRBJ2-7; unclear D gene. The germline V gene encodes CDR1 SNHLY and CDR2 FYNNEI. This CDR3 contains 12 residues. The ends were cut back, 3 bases at V and 2 bases at J, with 5 bases in the middle. The CDR3 loop reads CASSDLPYEQYF. CDR3 bases: TGTGCCAGCAGTGATCTCCCCTACGAGCAGTACTTC.

The chain carries TRBV30 and TRBJ1-4; TRBD1 aligns across 9 bases. Germline loops: CDR1 GTSNPN, CDR2 SVGIG (reference sequence). The J segment lost 5 bases and the V segment lost 0 bases, leaving 4 bases of the junction unmatched. The CDR3 spans 15 residues. The CDR3 DNA reads as TGTGCCTGGAGTGTTGGAGACAGGGGGAATGAAAAACTGTTTTTT. Protein sequence: CAWSVGDRGNEKLFF.

The chain has TRBV5-1 and TRBJ1-1; D uncertain. V lost 0 bases to trimming and J lost 0 bases, with 9 bases between them. Germline assignment: CDR1 SGHRS and CDR2 YFSETQ. The CDR3 is 15 residues long. DNA of the CDR3: TGCGCCAGCAGCTTGGTAGGCGGCATGAACACTGAAGCTTTCTTT. This translates into CASSLVGGMNTEAFF.

This clone is a singleton in its sample. The chain recombines TRBV12-5 with TRBJ2-2, with D tentatively TRBD1 (5 bases). V lost 3 bases and J 3 bases, leaving 11 bases between the germline ends. The CDR3 is made up of 15 amino acids. Germline loops: CDR1 LGHNT, CDR2 FRNRAP. The CDR3 bases are TGTGCTAGTGGTTTCAACAGGTTCCACACCGGGGAGCTGTTTTTT. It codes for CASGFNRFHTGELFF.

The chain recombines TRBV5-6 with TRBJ1-6; 8 nucleotides match TRBD1. Looked up from germline, CDR1 is SGHDT and CDR2 is YYEEEE. This CDR3 is built from 15 residues. Unmatched junction bases numbered 2, after V lost 0 bases and J lost 6 bases. In DNA, the CDR3 is TGTGCCAGCAGCTTGGGGACAGGGCTTAATTCACCCCTCCACTTT. Translation gives CASSLGTGLNSPLHF.

Here the CDR3 reads CASSPRTENYGYTF. The CDR3 bases are TGTGCCAGCAGCCCCCGGACTGAGAACTATGGCTACACCTTC. The V call is TRBV3-1 (or the pseudogene TRBV3-2), the J call TRBJ1-2; unclear D gene. Germline V gene lookup returns CDR1 LGHDT and CDR2 YNNKEL (reference sequence). The CDR3 length is 14 residues. Trimming stripped 4 bases from V and 2 bases from J, with 11 bases between.

The rearrangement uses TRBV4-3 and TRBJ1-6; tentatively, D is TRBD1 (6 bases). V lost 1 base and J lost 7, with 11 bases in between. Germline V gene data show CDR1 as LGHNA and CDR2 as YSLEER. The length of the CDR3 is 15 residues. The DNA for the CDR3 is TGCGCCAGCAGCCAAGGGCAGGGGAGGAATTCACCCCTCCACTTT. This encodes CASSQGQGRNSPLHF.

The chain carries TRBV5-1 and TRBJ2-1, with unresolved D. Trimming removed 2 bases from V and 6 bases from J, with 12 bases in between. The CDR3 length is 14 residues. CDR1 is SGHRS and CDR2 is YFSETQ in the germline V gene. In DNA form, the CDR3 reads TGCGCCAGCAGCTTAGGTCTCATATCCAATGAGCAGTTCTTC. It yields the protein CASSLGLISNEQFF.

V usage is TRBV7-9 and J usage is TRBJ2-1; TRBD1 matches at 10 bases. V dropped 5 bases and J dropped 7; count of bases not matched to a gene: 5. CDR3 length: 14 amino acids. CDR1 and CDR2 from the germline V gene are SEHNR and FQNEAQ (reference sequence). CDR3 loop: CASSPRQGANEQFF. The CDR3 nucleotides are TGTGCCAGCAGCCCGAGACAGGGGGCAAATGAGCAGTTCTTC.

This clone was observed a single time. V gene TRBV5-1 combines with J gene TRBJ1-4; D gene unclear. The CDR3 has 14 amino acids. In germline, CDR1 is SGHRS, CDR2 YFSETQ. V dropped 2 bases and J dropped 8 bases, with 13 bases sitting between them. The CDR3 bases are TGCGCCAGCAGCTTAGGGTACCCGGGAGAAAAACTGTTTTTT. It translates to CASSLGYPGEKLFF.

The V and J genes are TRBV11-3 and TRBJ1-1; TRBD1 is a possible D gene (5 bases). The CDR3 contains 13 residues. With 5 bases removed from V and 7 bases from J, the gap between germline ends came to 14 bases. Germline V gene data show CDR1 as SGHNT and CDR2 as YENEEA. The DNA for the CDR3 is TGTGCCAGCAGCGCGGGACCGATCTTTGAAGCTTTCTTT. It encodes CASSAGPIFEAFF.

A single count supports this clone. The rearrangement joins TRBV12-3 or TRBV12-4 to TRBJ1-2, with D unclear. The CDR3 runs 13 residues. Trimming pared 7 bases from V and 8 bases from J, leaving 17 bases between. The CDR3, as DNA: TGTGCCAGCACCCCCATGGAGTCTGGGGGCTACACCTTC. Residues: CASTPMESGGYTF.

The CDR3 nucleotides read TGTGCTAGTGGTTTGGGCGGGAGCACAGATACGCAGTATTTT. This encodes CASGLGGSTDTQYF. This chain joins TRBV12-5 and TRBJ2-3; possibly TRBD2 for D (5 bases). The CDR3 contains 14 residues. Germline CDR1 is LGHNT and CDR2 is FRNRAP. Trimming removed 1 base at V and 0 bases at J, with 5 bases between. Combining the CDR3 with reference TRBV12-5 and TRBJ2-3 gives the whole variable domain DARVTQTPRHKVTEMGQEVTMRCQPILGHNTVFWYRQTMMQGLELLAYFRNRAPLDDSGMPKDRFSAEMPDATLATLKIQPSEPRDSAVYFCASGLGGSTDTQYFGPGTRLTVL.

This chain connects TRBV2 to TRBJ1-1, with 9 bases matching TRBD1. CDR1 and CDR2 (germline): SNHLY, FYNNEI. This CDR3 is 15 amino acids long. V dropped 7 bases and J dropped 2; count of bases not matched to a gene: 8. The CDR3 spells CASNLQGAYNTEAFF. Here the CDR3 DNA reads TGTGCCAGCAATTTACAGGGGGCTTATAACACTGAAGCTTTCTTT.

This clone was detected only a few times. The chain combines TRBV7-2 with TRBJ1-1; D is ambiguous. The CDR3 covers 15 residues. From germline, CDR1 is SGHTA and CDR2 FQGNSA. V dropped 2 bases and J dropped 2 bases, with 12 bases sitting between them. This CDR3 is CASSLTAATNTEAFF. DNA of the CDR3: TGTGCCAGCAGCTTAACGGCGGCCACCAACACTGAAGCTTTCTTT. Full variable domain (outside the CDR3, taken from reference TRBV7-2 and TRBJ1-1): GAGVSQSPSNKVTEKGKDVELRCDPISGHTALYWYRQSLGQGLEFLIYFQGNSAPDKSGLPSDRFSAERTGGSVSTLTIQRTQQEDSAVYLCASSLTAATNTEAFFGQGTRLTVV.

The CDR3 sequence is CSAGQGGYTGELFF. The DNA of the CDR3 is TGCAGCGCCGGACAGGGAGGTTACACCGGGGAGCTGTTTTTT. The chain joins TRBV29-1 to TRBJ2-2; the match to TRBD1 covers 8 bases. CDR3 size: 14 residues. CDR1 is SQVTM and CDR2 is ANQGSEA in the germline V gene. With V trimmed by 7 bases and J by 3 bases, 7 bases remained unmatched.

This sequence joins TRBV9 and TRBJ1-5; D remains ambiguous. V lost 0 bases, J lost 2 bases, and 6 bases lay in between. Per the germline V gene, CDR1 is SGDLS and CDR2 is YYNGEE. The length of the CDR3 is 14 residues. The CDR3 nucleotides read TGTGCCAGCAGCGTAGGGATCGGCAATCAGCCCCAGCATTTT. Translating gives CASSVGIGNQPQHF. Together with reference TRBV9 and TRBJ1-5, the CDR3 gives the full variable domain: DSGVTQTPKHLITATGQRVTLRCSPRSGDLSVYWYQQSLDQGLQFLIQYYNGEERAKGNILERFSAQQFPDLHSELNLSSLELGDSALYFCASSVGIGNQPQHFGDGTRLSIL.

The chain links TRBV18 to TRBJ2-1, with D perhaps assigned TRBD1 or TRBD2 (5 bases each). Trimming shortened V by 3 bases and J by 6 bases, and 12 bases separated the two germline ends. There are 14 residues in the CDR3. CDR1 and CDR2 (germline): KGHSH, LQKENI. The DNA of the CDR3 is TGTGCCAGCTCACCCGGGACGGCAACCAATGAGCAGTTCTTC. This encodes CASSPGTATNEQFF.

The chain uses TRBV21-1 and TRBJ2-7; whether TRBD1, the table's D call, matches the DNA was not checked. TRBV21-1 is designated a pseudogene. This CDR3 spans 14 amino acids. CDR3 bases: TGTGCCAGCAGCTTCCAAGGGGGCGAACCCGAGCAGTACTTC. This sequence encodes CASSFQGGEPEQYF.